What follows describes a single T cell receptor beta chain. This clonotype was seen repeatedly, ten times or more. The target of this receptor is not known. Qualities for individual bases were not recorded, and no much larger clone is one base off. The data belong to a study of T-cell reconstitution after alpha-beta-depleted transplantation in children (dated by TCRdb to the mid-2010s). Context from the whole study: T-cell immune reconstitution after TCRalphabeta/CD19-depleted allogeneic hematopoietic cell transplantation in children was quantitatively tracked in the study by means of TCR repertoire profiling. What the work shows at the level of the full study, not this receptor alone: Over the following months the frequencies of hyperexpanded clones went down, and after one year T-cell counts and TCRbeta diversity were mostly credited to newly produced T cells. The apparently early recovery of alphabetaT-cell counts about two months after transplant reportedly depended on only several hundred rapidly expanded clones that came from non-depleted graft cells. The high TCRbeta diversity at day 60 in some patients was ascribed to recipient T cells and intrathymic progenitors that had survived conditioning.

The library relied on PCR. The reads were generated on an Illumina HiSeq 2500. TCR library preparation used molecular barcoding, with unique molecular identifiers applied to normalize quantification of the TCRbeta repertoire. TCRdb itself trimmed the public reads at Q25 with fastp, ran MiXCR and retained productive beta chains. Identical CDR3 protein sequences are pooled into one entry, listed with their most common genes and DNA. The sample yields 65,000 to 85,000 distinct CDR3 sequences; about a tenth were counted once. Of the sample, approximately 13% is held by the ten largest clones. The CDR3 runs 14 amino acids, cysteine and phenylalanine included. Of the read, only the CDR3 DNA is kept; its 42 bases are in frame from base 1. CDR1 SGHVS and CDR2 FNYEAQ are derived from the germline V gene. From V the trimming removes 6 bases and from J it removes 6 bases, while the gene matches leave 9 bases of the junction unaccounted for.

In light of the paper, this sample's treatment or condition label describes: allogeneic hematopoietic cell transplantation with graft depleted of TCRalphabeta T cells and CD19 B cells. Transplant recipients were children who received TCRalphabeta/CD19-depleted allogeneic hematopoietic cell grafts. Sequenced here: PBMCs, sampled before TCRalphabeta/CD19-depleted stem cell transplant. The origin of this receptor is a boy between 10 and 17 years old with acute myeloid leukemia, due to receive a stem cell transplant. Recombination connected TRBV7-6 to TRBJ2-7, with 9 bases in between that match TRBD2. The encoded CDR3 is CASSSLAGSGEQYF. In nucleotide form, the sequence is TGTGCCAGCAGTTCTCTAGCGGGATCGGGCGAGCAGTACTTC.